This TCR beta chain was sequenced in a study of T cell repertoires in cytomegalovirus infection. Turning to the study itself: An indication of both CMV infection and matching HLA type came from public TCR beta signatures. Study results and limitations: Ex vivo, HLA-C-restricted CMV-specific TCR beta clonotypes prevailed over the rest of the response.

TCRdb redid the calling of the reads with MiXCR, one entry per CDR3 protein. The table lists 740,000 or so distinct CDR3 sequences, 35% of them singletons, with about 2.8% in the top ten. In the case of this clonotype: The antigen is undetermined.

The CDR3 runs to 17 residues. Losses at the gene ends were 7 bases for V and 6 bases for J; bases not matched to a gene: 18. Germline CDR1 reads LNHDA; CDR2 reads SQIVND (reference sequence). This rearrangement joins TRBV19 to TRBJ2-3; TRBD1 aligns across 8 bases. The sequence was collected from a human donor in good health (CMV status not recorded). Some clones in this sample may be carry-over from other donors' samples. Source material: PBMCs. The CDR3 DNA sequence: TGTGCCAGTACCCCAATCGGCCTAGCGCAGGGGGCGGATACGCAGTATTTT. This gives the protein CASTPIGLAQGADTQYF.